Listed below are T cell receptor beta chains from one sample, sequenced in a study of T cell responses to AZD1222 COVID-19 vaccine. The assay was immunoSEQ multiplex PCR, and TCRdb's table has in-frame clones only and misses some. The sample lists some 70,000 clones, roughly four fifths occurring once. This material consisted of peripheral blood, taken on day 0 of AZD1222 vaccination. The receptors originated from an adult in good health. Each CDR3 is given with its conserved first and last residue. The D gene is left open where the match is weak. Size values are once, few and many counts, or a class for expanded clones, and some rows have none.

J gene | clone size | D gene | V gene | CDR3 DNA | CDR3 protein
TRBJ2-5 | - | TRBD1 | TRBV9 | TGTGCCAGCAGCGTAGGGGACAGGGAAGAGACCCAGTACTTC | CASSVGDREETQYF
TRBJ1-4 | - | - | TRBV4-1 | TGCGCCAGCAGCCAAGGCCCCGCGGTTGAAAAACTGTTTTTT | CASSQGPAVEKLFF
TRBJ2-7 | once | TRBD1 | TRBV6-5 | TGTGCCAGCAGTACGACAGGGGGAGGCTACGAGCAGTACTTC | CASSTTGGGYEQYF
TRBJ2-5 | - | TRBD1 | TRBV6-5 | TGTGCCAGCAGCCTAGACCTCACAGGGGCCCAGTACTTC | CASSLDLTGAQYF
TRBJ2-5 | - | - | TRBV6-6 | TGTGCCAGCAGCGATGGGCGAGAGACCCAGTACTTC | CASSDGRETQYF
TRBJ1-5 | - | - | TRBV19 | TGTGCCAGTACTCCTCACCAGGGGAACCAGCCCCAGCATTTT | CASTPHQGNQPQHF
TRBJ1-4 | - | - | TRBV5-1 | TGCGCCAGCAGCCCCGAGGCAGCCGCAACTAATGAAAAACTGTTTTTT | CASSPEAAATNEKLFF
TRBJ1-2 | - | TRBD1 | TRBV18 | TGTGCCAGCTCACCATCGACAGGGTCTAACTATGGCTACACCTTC | CASSPSTGSNYGYTF
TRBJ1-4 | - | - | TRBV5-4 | TGTGCCAGCAGCCCGAGCCGGGGGATAGGCTTTGAAAAACTGTTTTTT | CASSPSRGIGFEKLFF
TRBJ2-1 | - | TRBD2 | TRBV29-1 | TGCAGCGTTCGGGGCGGGGGGTACAATGAGCAGTTCTTC | CSVRGGGYNEQFF
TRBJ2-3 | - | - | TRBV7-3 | TGTGCCAGCAGCCCAACAGGGAATCCAGATACGCAGTATTTT | CASSPTGNPDTQYF
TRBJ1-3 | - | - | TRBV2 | TGTGCCAGCAGTGAATTAAGGGGCTCTGGAAACACCATATATTTT | CASSELRGSGNTIYF
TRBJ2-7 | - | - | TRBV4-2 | TGTGCCAGCAGCCAGCGCCTAGATTACGAGCAGTACTTC | CASSQRLDYEQYF
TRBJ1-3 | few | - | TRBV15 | TGTGCCACCAGCGAGGGGTACGGAAACACCATATATTTT | CATSEGYGNTIYF
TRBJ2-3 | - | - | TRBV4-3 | TGCGCCAGCAGCCAAGATACCACAGATACGCAGTATTTT | CASSQDTTDTQYF
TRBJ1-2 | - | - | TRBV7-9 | TGTGCCAGCAGCCGGGAGCTAGCTAACTATGGCTACACCTTC | CASSRELANYGYTF
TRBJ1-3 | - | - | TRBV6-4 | TGTGCCAGCAGTGTGGGGTCCGGAAACACCATATATTTT | CASSVGSGNTIYF
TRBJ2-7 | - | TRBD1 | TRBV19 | TGTGCCAGTAGCGCCTCGACAGGGGCCACCTACGAGCAGTACTTC | CASSASTGATYEQYF
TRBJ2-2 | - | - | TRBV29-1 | TGCAGCGTTGAAGATCTTGGGGGCACCGGGGAGCTGTTTTTT | CSVEDLGGTGELFF
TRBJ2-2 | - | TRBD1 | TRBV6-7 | TGTGCCAGCAGTATCGGGACAGCGAACACCGGGGAGCTGTTTTTT | CASSIGTANTGELFF
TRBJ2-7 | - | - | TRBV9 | TGTGCCAGCAGCGTAGGTTCTCTGGTCCCCTACGAGCAGTACTTC | CASSVGSLVPYEQYF
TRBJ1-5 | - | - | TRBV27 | TGTGCCAGCAGGGGGCCCGCGACAGGCCAGCCCCAGCATTTT | CASRGPATGQPQHF
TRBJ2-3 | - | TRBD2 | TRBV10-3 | TGTGCCGCAGGACTAGCGGGGGATACAGATACGCAGTATTTT | CAAGLAGDTDTQYF
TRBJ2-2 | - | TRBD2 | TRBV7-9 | TGTGCCAGCCTGGGGGGGAGCGCTAGCGGATACACCGGGGAGCTGTTTTTT | CASLGGSASGYTGELFF
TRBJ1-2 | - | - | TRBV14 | TGTGCCAGCACAGCGGGGAACCTTTATGGCTACACCTTC | CASTAGNLYGYTF
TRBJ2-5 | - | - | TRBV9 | TGTGCCAGCAGCCCCCCCCGATCCACAGGGAGGGAGACCCAGTACTTC | CASSPPRSTGRETQYF
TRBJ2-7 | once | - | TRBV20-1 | TGCAGTGCCGGGACCCCGGGGGAGCAGTACTTC | CSAGTPGEQYF
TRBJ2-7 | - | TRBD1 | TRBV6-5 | TGTGCCAGCAGTCGACAGGGTGTTGAGACGCAGTACTTC | CASSRQGVETQYF
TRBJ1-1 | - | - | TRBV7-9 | TGTGCCAGCAGCGAGCATCGGATTGAAGCTTTCTTT | CASSEHRIEAFF
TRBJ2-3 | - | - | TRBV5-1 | TGCGCCAGCAGCTTGCTTTTCGGCACAGATACGCAGTATTTT | CASSLLFGTDTQYF
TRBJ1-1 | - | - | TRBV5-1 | TGCGCCAGCAGCGCTACGGACGGCATAGAAGCTTTCTTT | CASSATDGIEAFF
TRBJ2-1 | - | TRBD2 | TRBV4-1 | TGCGCCAGCAGAAACGGACTAGCGGTACACAATGAGCAGTTCTTC | CASRNGLAVHNEQFF
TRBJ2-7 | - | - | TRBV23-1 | TGCGCCAGCAGTCGCGGGGACTACGAGCAGTACTTC | CASSRGDYEQYF
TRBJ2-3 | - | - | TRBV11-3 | TGTGCCAGCAGCTTAGATTCCGGTACGCAGTATTTT | CASSLDSGTQYF
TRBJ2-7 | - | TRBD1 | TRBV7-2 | TGTGCCAGCAGCTTAGAGGGACAGAGATACGAGCAGTACTTC | CASSLEGQRYEQYF
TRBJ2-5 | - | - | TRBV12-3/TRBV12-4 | TGTGCCAGCAGTGGACTGGAAGAGACCCAGTACTTC | CASSGLEETQYF
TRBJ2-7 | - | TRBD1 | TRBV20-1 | TGCAGTGCTAGTTTATTAAGGGGGCAAGCCTACGAGCAGTACTTC | CSASLLRGQAYEQYF
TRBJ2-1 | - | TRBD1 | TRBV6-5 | TGTGCCAGCAGGGTACAGGGGGCATCCTACAATGAGCAGTTCTTC | CASRVQGASYNEQFF
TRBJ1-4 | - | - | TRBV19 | TGTGCCACCACCCCCCCAGGCGTTCGTAATGAAAAACTGTTTTTT | CATTPPGVRNEKLFF
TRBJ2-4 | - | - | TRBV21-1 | TGTGCCAGCAGCCTCAGACAGGGAACCCTAGCCAAAAACATTCAGTACTTC | CASSLRQGTLAKNIQYF
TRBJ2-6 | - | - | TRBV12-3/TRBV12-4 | TGTGCCAGCGAGACCTCTGGGGCCAACGTCCTGACTTTC | CASETSGANVLTF
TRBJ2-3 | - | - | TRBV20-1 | TGCAGTGCTAGAGATAGAGATACGCAGTATTTT | CSARDRDTQYF
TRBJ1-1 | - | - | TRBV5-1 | TGCGCCAGCAGCTTCGATGGGCAAAACACTGAAGCTTTCTTT | CASSFDGQNTEAFF
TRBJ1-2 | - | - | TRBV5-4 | TGTGCCAGCAGCTTGGAGGCAGATCACTATGGCTACACCTTC | CASSLEADHYGYTF
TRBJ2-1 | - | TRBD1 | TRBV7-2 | TGTGCCAGCAGCTTCCTAACGGGACAGGGGTATGAGCAGTTCTTC | CASSFLTGQGYEQFF
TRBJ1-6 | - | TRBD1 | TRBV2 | TGTGCCAGCAGTAAGGGACAGGGAGATAATTCACCCCTCCACTTT | CASSKGQGDNSPLHF
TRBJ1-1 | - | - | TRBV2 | TGTGCCAGCAATATGGGGTTGAACACTGAAGCTTTCTTT | CASNMGLNTEAFF
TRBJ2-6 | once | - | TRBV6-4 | TGTGCCAGCAAGGGTTCTGGGGCCAACGTCCTGACTTTC | CASKGSGANVLTF